A selection of T cell receptor beta chains follows, all from one sample in a study of molecular identifiers for immune sequencing clone quantification. Via MiXCR, TCRdb re-called the PCR reads, giving one row per CDR3 protein. The sample records more than 550,000 distinct CDR3 sequences, around 25% being singletons. Sequencing input: naive CD8+ T cells from blood, with Jurkat cell RNA spiked in. The receptors shown here come from a human donor in good health. Some libraries in this study had Jurkat cell RNA spiked in. The CDR3 runs from the conserved cysteine through the conserved F or W. A D gene is named only where the DNA matches it firmly. A clone size is listed for some rows: how often the clone was seen (once, few, many), or a class if it is expanded.

j_gene | abundance | d_gene | v_gene | CDR3nt | CDR3aa
TRBJ2-1 | few | TRBD1 | TRBV6-5 | TGTGCCAGCAGAAACCGGGGACAGCCACATTTTGAGCAGTTCTTC | CASRNRGQPHFEQFF
TRBJ1-4 | few | . | TRBV7-2 | TGTGCCAGCAGCCCAGCGCTTGGGCTGGGGCAGGAAAAACTGTTTTTT | CASSPALGLGQEKLFF
TRBJ1-5 | many | . | TRBV19 | TGTGCCAGTAGTGAACAGGGTTACCATCAGCCCCAGCATTTT | CASSEQGYHQPQHF
TRBJ2-2 | . | TRBD1 | TRBV19 | TGTGCCAGCACCTTCGGGACAGATTACACCGGGGAGCTGTTTTTT | CASTFGTDYTGELFF
TRBJ1-4 | many | . | TRBV7-8 | TGTGCCAGCAGCTTAACCCAAAGCGGAACTAATGAAAAACTGTTTTTT | CASSLTQSGTNEKLFF
TRBJ1-1 | few | . | TRBV25-1 | TGTGCCAGCAGTCAGAAGTGGGGAACCAACACTGAAGCTTTCTTT | CASSQKWGTNTEAFF
TRBJ2-7 | few | . | TRBV9 | TGTGCCAGCAGCGTAGACGGCGGAGCCTCCTACGAGCAGTACTTC | CASSVDGGASYEQYF
TRBJ1-4 | . | TRBD1 | TRBV12-3/TRBV12-4 | TGTGCCAGCAGCCCAAGGACAGGGTCTAATGAAAAACTGTTTTTT | CASSPRTGSNEKLFF
TRBJ2-3 | . | . | TRBV24-1 | TGTGCCACCAGACAGAGCGGGCCTAGCACAGATACGCAGTATTTT | CATRQSGPSTDTQYF
TRBJ2-1 | few | . | TRBV19 | TGTGCCAGTAGTGAGACACCGGGACCCAGCAATGAGCAGTTCTTC | CASSETPGPSNEQFF
TRBJ2-7 | . | TRBD1 | TRBV7-9 | TGTGCCAGCAGCTCCTCCACCACGGACAGGGGTCTTCTCTACGAGCAGTACTTC | CASSSSTTDRGLLYEQYF
TRBJ1-1 | many | TRBD1 | TRBV2 | TGTGCCAGCAGGGACTATACAGGGGGGGGCATGAACACTGAAGCTTTCTTT | CASRDYTGGGMNTEAFF
TRBJ2-7 | . | . | TRBV28 | TGTGCCAGCAGTACAGGGTTAACCTCCTACGAGCAGTACTTC | CASSTGLTSYEQYF
TRBJ2-3 | many | . | TRBV7-9 | TGTGCCAGCAGCTTAGTAGGAGTGGGCCGCGAGGAGGATACGCAGTATTTT | CASSLVGVGREEDTQYF
TRBJ2-7 | few | . | TRBV14 | TGTGCCAGCAGCCAGGGGCGATCCAGGGCGGCAGAGCAGTACTTC | CASSQGRSRAAEQYF
TRBJ1-5 | many | . | TRBV6-6 | TGTGCCAGCAGTTACGGCGCCCCAAGGCACAATCAGCCCCAGCATTTT | CASSYGAPRHNQPQHF
TRBJ2-2 | many | . | TRBV7-9 | TGTGCCAGCAGCACCCGACAGAACACCGGGGAGCTGTTTTTT | CASSTRQNTGELFF
TRBJ2-1 | many | TRBD1 | TRBV5-1 | TGCGCCAGCAGCTTGGCCGTGACAGGGTCCTACAATGAGCAGTTCTTC | CASSLAVTGSYNEQFF
TRBJ2-1 | few | TRBD2 | TRBV4-3 | TGCGCCAGCAGCCAAGATAGCTGGACTAGCGGGTACAATGAGCAGTTCTTC | CASSQDSWTSGYNEQFF
TRBJ2-3 | few | . | TRBV27 | TGTGCCAGCAGTCCGGGACCCTCAACCCCCACAGATACGCAGTATTTT | CASSPGPSTPTDTQYF
TRBJ2-7 | . | TRBD2 | TRBV4-3 | TGCGCCAGCAGCCAATTCCGCGGGGGGCCCTACGAGCAGTACTTC | CASSQFRGGPYEQYF
TRBJ1-1 | . | . | TRBV30 | TGTGCCTGGAGTGTACCAATGAACACTGAAGCTTTCTTT | CAWSVPMNTEAFF
TRBJ2-3 | few | TRBD2 | TRBV4-1 | TGCGCCAGCAGCCACCAAGCGGGAGGGCTCGGAGACACAGATACGCAGTATTTT | CASSHQAGGLGDTDTQYF
TRBJ2-1 | few | TRBD2 | TRBV6-6 | TGTGCCAGCACCCTGACTCAGCGGGGGGACAATGAGCAGTTCTTC | CASTLTQRGDNEQFF
TRBJ2-7 | many | TRBD1 | TRBV6-5 | TGTGCCAGCAGTCAATTCGCAGTCCAGGGGGCCTACGAGCAGTACTTC | CASSQFAVQGAYEQYF
TRBJ2-7 | . | . | TRBV7-9 | TGTGCCAGCAGCTCCATCCTTCGGGTCTACGAGCAGTACTTC | CASSSILRVYEQYF
TRBJ2-7 | . | TRBD1 | TRBV30 | TGTGCCTGGAGTGTATTGGACAGGGTCTTGTCCGAGCAGTACTTC | CAWSVLDRVLSEQYF
TRBJ2-5 | few | TRBD1 | TRBV15 | TGTGCCACCAGCGGTCTACAGGGGGCTGGTGAGACCCAGTACTTC | CATSGLQGAGETQYF
TRBJ1-4 | many | . | TRBV29-1 | TGCAGCGTTGAATCAGGGGCAACTAATGAAAAACTGTTTTTT | CSVESGATNEKLFF
TRBJ2-2 | . | . | TRBV7-8 | TGTTCCAGCAGCCCAGGGGCTGGATACCGGGAGCTGTTTTTT | CSSSPGAGYRELFF
TRBJ2-1 | . | TRBD2 | TRBV20-1 | TGCAGTGCTCGGGTCGGTCGGCGGGAGGGGGTTAAAGGCCATGAGCAGTTCTTC | CSARVGRREGVKGHEQFF
TRBJ2-1 | . | . | TRBV4-1 | TGCGCCAGCAGCCAAGCTCTAGCTGGGTTAAATGAGCAGTTCTTC | CASSQALAGLNEQFF
TRBJ2-7 | many | TRBD2 | TRBV7-6 | TGTGCCAGCAGCTACGGGGGGTCGGACGAGCAGTACTTC | CASSYGGSDEQYF
TRBJ2-5 | . | TRBD2 | TRBV4-1 | TGCGCCAGCAGCCAAGAACCTAGCGGGACGGAGACCCAGTACTTC | CASSQEPSGTETQYF
TRBJ2-7 | . | . | TRBV10-2 | TGCGCCAGCAGTGAGTTGATGGGGGGAGAGCAGTACTTC | CASSELMGGEQYF
TRBJ1-1 | many | . | TRBV20-1 | TGCAGTGCCAACCCCGTATTAGCAATGAACACTGAAGCTTTCTTT | CSANPVLAMNTEAFF
TRBJ2-4 | few | . | TRBV19 | TGTGCCAGTAGCCCCACAACAAGTCTAGCCAAAAACATTCAGTACTTC | CASSPTTSLAKNIQYF
TRBJ2-7 | once | . | TRBV25-1 | TGTGCCAGCAGTTTGACAAGGAATTCCTACGAGCAGTACTTC | CASSLTRNSYEQYF
TRBJ2-7 | many | TRBD1 | TRBV10-3 | TGTGCCATCAGTGACGGACAGGGGGCTGCTAAGTACTTC | CAISDGQGAAKYF
TRBJ1-1 | . | . | TRBV10-2 | TGCGCCAGCAGTGTTTCACAGGCGCCCCCTGACGCTTTCTTT | CASSVSQAPPDAFF
TRBJ2-7 | many | . | TRBV6-5 | TGTGCCAGCAGTTACATTGGGCAGTCCTACGAGCAGTACTTC | CASSYIGQSYEQYF
TRBJ2-7 | many | . | TRBV5-1 | TGCGCCAGCAGCTTGGATTTTCGCAGTTCCTACGAGCAGTACTTC | CASSLDFRSSYEQYF
TRBJ2-7 | . | . | TRBV28 | TGTGCCAGCAGTTTCCTACGGGACCTACCCTACGAGCAGTACTTC | CASSFLRDLPYEQYF
TRBJ2-7 | once | . | TRBV27 | TGTGCCGGCAGTTTTAGCCAGGCCTACGAGCAGTACTTC | CAGSFSQAYEQYF
TRBJ1-5 | . | . | TRBV7-9 | TGTGCCAATCAGGCAGGGACTAACACAGATACGCAGCATTTT | CANQAGTNTDTQHF
TRBJ2-1 | . | TRBD1 | TRBV29-1 | TGCAGCGCAGGGACAGGGGTGTTGTACAATGAGCAGTTCTTC | CSAGTGVLYNEQFF
TRBJ1-1 | . | . | TRBV5-5 | TGTGCCAGCAGCTTGAGGGCAGGTGATGAAGCTTTCTTT | CASSLRAGDEAFF
TRBJ2-1 | . | . | TRBV5-6 | TGTGCCGGCCGCCTGGATGTTGGCGCGGGGCTGTGCGGTGCGCGGTTCTTC | CAGRLDVGAGLCGARFF
TRBJ1-2 | . | TRBD1 | TRBV7-2 | TGTGCCAGCAGCTTAGACAAGGACAGGGGGATCTATGGCTACACCTTC | CASSLDKDRGIYGYTF
TRBJ2-3 | . | . | TRBV5-3 | TGTGCCAGCAGCTTGGAAAGGCGTAGCTCTCGGATCACAGATACGCAGTATTTT | CASSLERRSSRITDTQYF